The source of this TCR beta chain is a study of spatial heterogeneity in lung cancer. Study-level background: Detection consistently captured more beta-chain sequences than alpha-chain sequences. Regarding the study as a whole: More often at tumor resection than at routine follow-up, ubiquitous expanded tumor TCRs were detected in the blood.

The CDR3 extends over 13 amino acids. Deletions cut 1 base from V and 7 bases from J, with 10 bases between. This clonotype was picked up a small number of times. The antigen is not known. Documented time point: sample taken at primary tumor resection. From tumor, nontumor lung or frozen PBMC, whole RNA was taken unsorted for sequencing. The donors comprised some 78 untreated early-stage non-small cell lung cancer patients. Carried by each TCR cDNA molecule was a unique molecular identifier. TCRdb used MiXCR to reprocess the 5' RACE reads, holding one entry per CDR3 protein. The sample lists some 50,000 distinct CDR3 sequences, less than 9% occurring once.

This TCR was recovered from a female donor with early-stage non-small cell lung cancer. This material consisted of PBMCs, taken at surgery. The rearrangement uses TRBV12-3 or TRBV12-4 and TRBJ1-2, with D maybe TRBD1 (5 bases). CDR3 coding DNA: TGTGCCAGCAGTTTAGGCTCAGGGTTTGGCTACACCTTC. Its translation: CASSLGSGFGYTF.